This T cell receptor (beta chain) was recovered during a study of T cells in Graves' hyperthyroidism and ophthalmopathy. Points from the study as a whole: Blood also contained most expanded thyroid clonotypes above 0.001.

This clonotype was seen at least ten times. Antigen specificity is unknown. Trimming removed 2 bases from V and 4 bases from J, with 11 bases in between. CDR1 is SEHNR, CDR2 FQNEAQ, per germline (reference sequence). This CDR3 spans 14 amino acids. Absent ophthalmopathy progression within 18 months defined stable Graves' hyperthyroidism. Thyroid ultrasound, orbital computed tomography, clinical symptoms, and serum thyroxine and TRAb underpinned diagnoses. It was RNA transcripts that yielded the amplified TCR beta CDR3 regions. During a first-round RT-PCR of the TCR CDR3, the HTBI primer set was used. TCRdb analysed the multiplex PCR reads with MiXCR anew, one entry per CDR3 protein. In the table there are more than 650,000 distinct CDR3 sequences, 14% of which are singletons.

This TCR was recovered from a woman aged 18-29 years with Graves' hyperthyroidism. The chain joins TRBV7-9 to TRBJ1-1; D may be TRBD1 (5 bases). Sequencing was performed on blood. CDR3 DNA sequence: TGTGCCAGCAGCTTATCGGGGGAAGGCACTGAAGCTTTCTTT. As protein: CASSLSGEGTEAFF.